The 19 T cell receptor beta chains listed next were all sequenced from one sample in a study of CD8 T cells in Susac syndrome. RNA in amounts of roughly 0.5 to 1 ug was reverse transcribed with random hexamers. TCRdb re-called the immunoSEQ multiplex PCR reads through MiXCR, storing one row per CDR3 protein. Of 95,000 to 150,000 distinct CDR3 sequences listed, 94% are singletons. The sequencing sample was made of CD4+ T cells from PBMCs. Source of these receptors: a human donor in good health.

This rearrangement joins TRBV3-1 to TRBJ2-5, with D perhaps matching TRBD1 (5 bases). V gave up 2 bases and J gave up 5 bases, with 12 bases separating them. Germline V gene sequence: CDR1 LGHDT, CDR2 YNNKEL (reference sequence). The CDR3 loop spans 14 amino acids. This CDR3 is CASSQSQGRETQYF. Here the CDR3 DNA reads TGTGCCAGCAGCCAATCCCAGGGCAGGGAGACCCAGTACTTC.

The rearrangement joins TRBV2 to TRBJ2-5, with TRBD1 identical over 8 bases. V lost 5 bases to trimming and J lost 5 bases; unmatched junction nucleotides: 10. CDR1 is SNHLY and CDR2 is FYNNEI in the germline V gene. The CDR3 spans 15 residues. The CDR3 sequence is CASSHGTGSLETQYF. Written as DNA, the CDR3 is TGTGCCAGCAGTCACGGGACAGGCAGTTTGGAGACCCAGTACTTC.

The V gene is TRBV18, the J gene TRBJ1-5, with D unclear. The CDR3 has 19 amino acids. Germline values: CDR1 KGHSH, CDR2 LQKENI. Trimming shortened V by 3 bases and J by 0 bases, and 21 bases separated the two germline ends. CDR3 coding DNA: TGTGCCAGCTCACCTGACACCTCGCTAGACCCCGATAGCAATCAGCCCCAGCATTTT. It translates to CASSPDTSLDPDSNQPQHF.

This clonotype appeared a single time. This sequence joins TRBV20-1 and TRBJ2-5; TRBD1 matches at 9 bases. From germline, CDR1 is DFQATT and CDR2 SNEGSKA (reference sequence). The CDR3 is 14 amino acids. V was pared by 5 bases and J by 2 bases, with 6 bases of the junction left unmatched. The CDR3 here is CSARPGQGQETQYF. Written as DNA, the CDR3 is TGCAGTGCTCGTCCGGGACAGGGTCAAGAGACCCAGTACTTC.

The chain employs TRBV4-1 and TRBJ2-5; no clear D gene. Germline loops: CDR1 MGHRA, CDR2 YSYEKL. The CDR3 length is 14 residues. Trimming stripped 0 bases from V and 7 bases from J, with 12 bases between. CDR3 loop: CASSQDASESTQYF. The CDR3 DNA sequence: TGCGCCAGCAGCCAAGACGCCAGCGAATCGACCCAGTACTTC.

The chain joins TRBV30 to TRBJ1-3; unclear D gene. Germline V gene lookup returns CDR1 GTSNPN and CDR2 SVGIG (reference sequence). This CDR3 contains 12 residues. The V end was cut by 1 base, the J end by 0 bases, with 1 base between. CDR3 in DNA: TGTGCCTGGAGTGACTCTGGAAACACCATATATTTT. It translates to CAWSDSGNTIYF.

This chain links TRBV29-1 with TRBJ2-3; D gene unclear. The germline gives CDR1 SQVTM, CDR2 ANQGSEA. V lost 6 bases, J lost 0 bases, and 10 bases lay in between. This CDR3 is 13 amino acids long. The CDR3 is CSVLYSSTDTQYF. CDR3 DNA sequence: TGCAGCGTCCTCTACAGTAGCACAGATACGCAGTATTTT.

This rearrangement joins TRBV18 to TRBJ1-4; D possibly corresponds to TRBD1 (5 bases). The germline V gene has CDR1 KGHSH and CDR2 LQKENI. The CDR3 covers 15 residues. V was trimmed by 6 bases and J by 0 bases, leaving 11 bases between them. The CDR3 nucleotides are TGTGCCAGCTCCTTAGACAGAACAACTAATGAAAAACTGTTTTTT. Its translation is CASSLDRTTNEKLFF.

The chain recombines TRBV3-1 with TRBJ2-3; a possible D gene is TRBD1 (6 bases). The ends were cut back, 0 bases at V and 3 bases at J, with 10 bases in the middle. Germline loops: CDR1 LGHDT, CDR2 YNNKEL (reference sequence). This CDR3 is built from 15 residues. The CDR3 spells CASSQDGQRTDTQYF. Here the CDR3 DNA reads TGTGCCAGCAGCCAAGATGGACAGAGGACAGATACGCAGTATTTT.

The V and J genes are TRBV13 and TRBJ1-4; D gene unclear. The CDR3 length is 17 residues. V lost 7 bases, J lost 0 bases, and 18 bases lay in between. Per the germline V gene, CDR1 is PRHDT and CDR2 is FYEKMQ (reference sequence). This CDR3 reads CASTMAGGDSTNEKLFF. In DNA, the CDR3 is TGTGCCAGCACAATGGCGGGTGGAGATTCAACTAATGAAAAACTGTTTTTT. Full variable domain (remainder filled in from reference TRBV13 and TRBJ1-4): AAGVIQSPRHLIKEKRETATLKCYPIPRHDTVYWYQQGPGQDPQFLISFYEKMQSDKGSIPDRFSAQQFSDYHSELNMSSLELGDSALYFCASTMAGGDSTNEKLFFGSGTQLSVL.

The chain links TRBV6-6 to TRBJ2-7; 8 nucleotides line up with TRBD1. V gave up 6 bases and J gave up 5 bases; unmatched junction bases: 9. The CDR3 is made up of 14 amino acids. Per the germline V gene, CDR1 is MNHNY and CDR2 is SVGAGI (reference sequence). The CDR3 spells CASSYGQGNHEQYF. CDR3 nucleotide sequence: TGTGCCAGCAGCTATGGACAGGGCAACCACGAGCAGTACTTC.

The chain is built from TRBV20-1 and TRBJ1-5; D possibly corresponds to TRBD1 (5 bases). V was pared by 4 bases and J by 0 bases, with 10 bases between. This CDR3 is 14 amino acids long. In germline, CDR1 is DFQATT, CDR2 SNEGSKA (reference sequence). The chain's CDR3 is CSATQGGSNQPQHF. The CDR3 DNA reads TGCAGTGCTACTCAGGGTGGTAGCAATCAGCCCCAGCATTTT.

In this sample, this clonotype turned up once. The germline gene is not matched at one end of the junction; a read error may be the cause. The chain employs TRBV3-1 and TRBJ2-7; 9 nucleotides match TRBD2. Germline CDR1 reads LGHDT; CDR2 reads YNNKEL (reference sequence). This CDR3 is built from 15 residues. CDR3 DNA: TGTGCCAGCACCCAAAATAGCGGGAGCTCCTACGAGCAGTACTTC. It specifies CASTQNSGSSYEQYF.

The genes are TRBV24-1 and TRBJ2-7; maybe TRBD2 (5 bases). This CDR3 is built from 14 residues. Deletions cut 5 bases from V and 2 bases from J, with 12 bases between. The germline V gene encodes CDR1 KGHDR and CDR2 SFDVKD. In nucleotides, the CDR3 is TGTGCCACCAGTGTGAGGGAGCCCCCCTACGAGCAGTACTTC. It specifies CATSVREPPYEQYF.

V and J are TRBV24-1 and TRBJ2-2; 7 positions agree with TRBD2. Trimming at V came to 4 bases and at J to 0 bases, leaving 7 bases not matched to a gene. The CDR3 loop spans 17 amino acids. Looked up from germline, CDR1 is KGHDR and CDR2 is SFDVKD. CDR3 bases: TGTGCCACCAGTGACGAACTAGCGCTGACGAACACCGGGGAGCTGTTTTTT. Amino acids: CATSDELALTNTGELFF.

This sequence joins TRBV7-2 and TRBJ2-7, with TRBD2 as a possible D gene (6 bases). Trimming removed 5 bases from V and 0 bases from J, with 14 bases in between. The CDR3 length is 15 residues. Germline assignment: CDR1 SGHTA and CDR2 FQGNSA. As DNA, the CDR3 is TGTGCCAGCAGCCCCTCGGGACTGGCCTCCTACGAGCAGTACTTC. Protein sequence: CASSPSGLASYEQYF.

The rearrangement joins TRBV10-3 to TRBJ1-2; D call uncertain. The CDR3 is made up of 11 amino acids. V lost 4 bases, J lost 7 bases, and 7 bases lay in between. Per germline, CDR1 ENHRY and CDR2 SYGVKD. The CDR3 reads CAISADGGYTF. In DNA, the CDR3 is TGTGCCATCAGTGCGGACGGTGGCTACACCTTC.

The V gene is TRBV3-1, the J gene TRBJ1-5, with no clear D. Germline CDR1 and CDR2: LGHDT and YNNKEL (reference sequence). The V and J ends lost 1 base and 1 base respectively, with 5 bases between them. The CDR3 extends over 14 amino acids. The CDR3 here is CASSQVRSNQPQHF. CDR3 bases: TGTGCCAGCAGCCAAGTGAGGAGCAATCAGCCCCAGCATTTT.

The V call is TRBV7-3, the J call TRBJ2-1; D is perhaps TRBD1 (6 bases). Germline CDR1 SGHTA, CDR2 FQGTGA. The CDR3 runs to 13 residues. V was trimmed by 5 bases and J by 4 bases, leaving 9 bases between them. CDR3 sequence: CASSPQGYNEQFF. The CDR3 DNA sequence: TGTGCCAGCAGCCCTCAGGGGTACAATGAGCAGTTCTTC.